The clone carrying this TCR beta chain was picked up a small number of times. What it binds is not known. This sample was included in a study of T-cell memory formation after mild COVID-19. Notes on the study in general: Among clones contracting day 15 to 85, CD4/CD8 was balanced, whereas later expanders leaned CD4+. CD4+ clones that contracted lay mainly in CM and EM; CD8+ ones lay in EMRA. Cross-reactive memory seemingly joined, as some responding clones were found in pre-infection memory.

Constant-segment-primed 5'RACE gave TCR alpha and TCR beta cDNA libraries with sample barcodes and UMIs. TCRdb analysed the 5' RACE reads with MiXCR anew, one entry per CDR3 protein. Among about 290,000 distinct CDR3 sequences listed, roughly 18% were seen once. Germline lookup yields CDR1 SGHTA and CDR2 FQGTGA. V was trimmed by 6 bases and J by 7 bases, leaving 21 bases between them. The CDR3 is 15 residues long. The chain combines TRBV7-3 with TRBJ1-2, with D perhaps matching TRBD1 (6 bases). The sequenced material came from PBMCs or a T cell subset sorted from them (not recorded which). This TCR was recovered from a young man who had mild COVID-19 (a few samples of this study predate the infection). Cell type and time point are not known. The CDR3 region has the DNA TGTGCCAGCAGTCAGGTCGGGGGGCTGTCGGCTGGCTACACCTTC. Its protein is CASSQVGGLSAGYTF.